These 28 T cell receptor beta chains originate from one sample sequenced in a study of spatial heterogeneity in lung cancer. Described time point: blood at routine non-recurrence follow-up after resection. Sequencing of whole RNA from tumor, nontumor lung or frozen PBMC involved no sorting. Via MiXCR, TCRdb re-called the 5' RACE reads, giving one row per CDR3 protein. Here the sample spans around 47,000 distinct CDR3 sequences, less than 9.5% being singletons. The specimen was PBMCs, collected at follow-up. These receptors were taken from a female donor with early-stage non-small cell lung cancer.

The sample holds a few counts of this clonotype. This rearrangement joins TRBV2 to TRBJ2-3, with D possibly matching TRBD1 (7 bases). The germline CDR1 and CDR2 sequences are SNHLY and FYNNEI. Trimming stripped 8 bases from V and 5 bases from J, with 17 bases between. There are 14 residues in the CDR3. The CDR3 nucleotides are TGTGCCAGCTCCTCCGCCCAGGGGGGAGATACGCAGTATTTT. Its translation: CASSSAQGGDTQYF.

This clonotype has ten or more counts. The chain carries TRBV27 and TRBJ1-1; TRBD1 matches at 8 bases. Trimming took 6 bases from V and 10 from J; bases not matched to a gene: 10. Germline-derived CDR1 and CDR2 are MNHEY and SMNVEV (reference sequence). The CDR3 length is 13 residues. CDR3 sequence reads: CASSSTQGARAFF. CDR3 nucleotides: TGTGCCAGCAGCTCAACTCAGGGGGCGAGAGCTTTCTTT.

The sample holds a few counts of this clonotype. The rearrangement links TRBV3-1 to TRBJ2-5; D may correspond to TRBD1 or TRBD2 (6 bases each). The length of the CDR3 is 13 residues. Germline lookup yields CDR1 LGHDT and CDR2 YNNKEL (reference sequence). V shed 8 bases and J shed 4 bases, with 14 bases lying between them. CDR3 in amino acids: CASQGGLAETQYF. The CDR3 DNA reads as TGTGCCAGCCAAGGGGGGCTAGCAGAGACCCAGTACTTC.

This clonotype appeared many times. The V and J genes are TRBV29-1 and TRBJ2-3; 7 positions match TRBD1. J was trimmed by 5 bases and V by 4 bases; bases with no gene match: 3. Looked up from germline, CDR1 is SQVTM and CDR2 is ANQGSEA. The CDR3 loop spans 12 amino acids. CDR3 residues: CSVVDREDTQYF. In nucleotides, the CDR3 is TGCAGCGTTGTAGACAGGGAAGATACGCAGTATTTT.

This clonotype was counted ten times or more. The V gene is TRBV7-9, the J gene TRBJ2-4, with D hard to call. Germline V gene data show CDR1 as SEHNR and CDR2 as FQNEAQ (reference sequence). The length of the CDR3 is 13 residues. The germline V and J ends were trimmed by 3 bases and 2 bases, with 5 bases remaining between them. The chain's CDR3 is CASSFGSKNIQYF. The CDR3 nucleotides are TGTGCCAGCAGCTTCGGATCCAAAAACATTCAGTACTTC. Variable domain in full (rest from reference TRBV7-9 and TRBJ2-4): DTGVSQNPRHKITKRGQNVTFRCDPISEHNRLYWYRQTLGQGPEFLTYFQNEAQLEKSRLLSDRFSAERPKGSFSTLEIQRTEQGDSAMYLCASSFGSKNIQYFGAGTRLSVL.

The table lists this clonotype with many counts. The chain couples TRBV11-2 to TRBJ2-2, with D tentatively TRBD1 (6 bases). The CDR3 is 15 amino acids. Germline values: CDR1 SGHAT, CDR2 FQNNGV. V was cut by 5 bases and J by 5 bases, with 15 bases left in between. The CDR3 DNA is TGTGCCAGCAGCCAGGGACATGCCCTAACCGGGGAGCTGTTTTTT. It yields the protein CASSQGHALTGELFF.

This rearrangement joins TRBV5-6 to TRBJ1-6; the match to TRBD1 covers 9 bases. The CDR3 covers 13 residues. Germline V lookup: CDR1 SGHDT, CDR2 YYEEEE. The junction had 6 bases not matched to a gene; V was cut back by 6 bases and J by 11 bases. For the CDR3, the DNA is TGTGCCAGCACGGACAGGGGAATACCACCCCTCCACTTT. Protein sequence: CASTDRGIPPLHF.

A note on this clonotype: Without the conserved terminal phenylalanine or tryptophan, this CDR3 likely stems from a read error. It is unclear where the CDR3 begins or ends on the DNA, so no DNA is shown, and the CDR3 is as TCRdb lists it. The J gene is TRBJ2-7, the V gene TRBV2; TRBD2, the D gene given by the table, was not confirmed from the DNA. The CDR3 is 14 amino acids in total, end residues counted. Germline loops: CDR1 SNHLY, CDR2 FYNNEI. The CDR3 sequence is CASSEASGALFSDL.

This clonotype was counted many times. This sequence joins TRBV19 and TRBJ1-5; no clear D gene. CDR3 length: 14 amino acids. The ends were cut back, 3 bases at V and 1 base at J, with 7 bases in the middle. In germline, CDR1 is LNHDA, CDR2 SQIVND (reference sequence). For the CDR3, the DNA is TGTGCCAGTAGTATTTGGCAGAGCAATCAGCCCCAGCATTTT. Translated: CASSIWQSNQPQHF.

This clonotype came up many times. The chain is built from TRBV27 and TRBJ2-6, with TRBD1 as a possible D gene (7 bases). The CDR3 consists of 16 residues. Germline assignment: CDR1 MNHEY and CDR2 SMNVEV (reference sequence). Trimming left V 3 bases short and J 0 bases short, with 9 bases between. The CDR3: CASSFRGVSGANVLTF. DNA for the CDR3: TGTGCCAGCAGTTTCAGGGGGGTCTCTGGGGCCAACGTCCTGACTTTC.

This clonotype was seen many times. The CDR3, as DNA: TGCAGTGCTAGAAACCCAGGGGGGCATCAAGAGACCCAGTACTTC. This codes for CSARNPGGHQETQYF. The chain links TRBV20-1 to TRBJ2-5, with D possibly TRBD1 on 7 matching bases. In germline, CDR1 is DFQATT, CDR2 SNEGSKA (reference sequence). V lost 2 bases, J lost 2 bases, and 15 bases lay in between. The CDR3 runs to 15 residues.

This clonotype has a count of ten or more. The V and J genes are TRBV4-1 and TRBJ1-5, with no clear D. The CDR3 is 15 amino acids. V gave up 1 base and J gave up 3 bases, with 10 bases separating them. Germline values: CDR1 MGHRA, CDR2 YSYEKL. The CDR3 DNA is TGCGCCAGCAGCCAAGGGCAGGCACCCAATCAGCCCCAGCATTTT. As protein: CASSQGQAPNQPQHF.

For the CDR3, the DNA is TGTGCCAGCAGTTACTCCGAGGGTCACACTGAAGCTTTCTTT. This encodes CASSYSEGHTEAFF. The chain carries TRBV6-5 and TRBJ1-1; no firm D call. This CDR3 contains 14 residues. V lost 0 bases, J lost 3 bases, and 8 bases lay in between. Germline V gives CDR1 MNHEY, CDR2 SVGAGI.

The V call is TRBV5-1, the J call TRBJ2-5; D gene unclear. Germline V CDR1 and CDR2: SGHRS, YFSETQ. V dropped 2 bases and J dropped 5 bases, with 16 bases sitting between them. The CDR3 length is 15 residues. The CDR3 coding sequence is TGCGCCAGCAGCTTCTCCGCGACACTGGGGGAGACCCAGTACTTC. Translating it yields CASSFSATLGETQYF.

This clonotype has a count of ten or more. CDR3 loop: CSAGEGLRLDEQYF. DNA of the CDR3: TGCAGTGCGGGGGAGGGACTGCGTTTAGACGAGCAGTACTTC. The chain has TRBV20-1 and TRBJ2-7, with 7 bases identical to TRBD2. Germline-derived CDR1 and CDR2 are DFQATT and SNEGSKA (reference sequence). This CDR3 comprises 14 residues. V lost 6 bases to trimming and J lost 5 bases; unmatched junction nucleotides: 13.

The CDR3 sequence: CAWSRSRNTEAFF. CDR3 coding DNA: TGTGCCTGGAGCCGGTCACGGAACACTGAAGCTTTCTTT. The chain has TRBV30 and TRBJ1-1; D remains ambiguous. The CDR3 consists of 13 residues. From germline, CDR1 is GTSNPN and CDR2 SVGIG (reference sequence). Trimming took 3 bases from V and 1 from J, leaving 9 bases between them.

A remark on this clonotype: A much larger clone lies one base from this, so it may be a read error. This chain uses TRBV2 with TRBJ1-1; no clear D. Germline lookup yields CDR1 SNHLY and CDR2 FYNNEI. This CDR3 comprises 13 residues. The DNA for the CDR3 is TGTGCCAGTCGTAGTGGGTCGGGCACTGAAGCTTACTTT. Protein sequence: CASRSGSGTEAYF.

The genes are TRBV9 and TRBJ2-3; D gene uncertain. CDR1 is SGDLS and CDR2 is YYNGEE in the germline V gene. V lost 0 bases and J 3 bases, leaving 2 bases between the germline ends. The CDR3 consists of 12 residues. The CDR3, as DNA: TGTGCCAGCAGCGTAGCTACAGATACGCAGTATTTT. This sequence encodes CASSVATDTQYF.

The sample holds many counts of this clonotype. The rearrangement uses TRBV7-2 and TRBJ1-5; D is unresolved. The V gene's germline CDR1 is SGHTA and CDR2 FQGNSA. V shed 5 bases and J shed 3 bases, with 8 bases lying between them. This CDR3 spans 13 amino acids. Here the CDR3 DNA reads TGTGCCAGCAGCGCCCCCAACAATCAGCCCCAGCATTTT. Amino acids: CASSAPNNQPQHF.

Ten or more counts support this clonotype. J is TRBJ2-1 and V is TRBV29-1; D is unclear. Germline V gene sequence: CDR1 SQVTM, CDR2 ANQGSEA. Trimming cost V 7 bases and J 8 bases, with 18 bases left between them. This CDR3 contains 13 residues. The CDR3 sequence: CSAPVPGLDEQFF. As DNA, the CDR3 is TGCAGCGCCCCCGTACCGGGTCTTGATGAGCAGTTCTTC.

This clonotype appeared many times. The chain is built from TRBV6-5 and TRBJ2-2; 9 bases agree with TRBD1. Germline V lookup: CDR1 MNHEY, CDR2 SVGAGI. The CDR3 is made up of 14 amino acids. V gave up 4 bases and J gave up 3 bases; unmatched junction bases: 0. CDR3 DNA sequence: TGTGCCAGCAGTTGGACAGGGGACACCGGGGAGCTGTTTTTT. This gives the protein CASSWTGDTGELFF.

This clonotype showed up just a few times. The genes are TRBV29-1 and TRBJ2-7; D gene uncertain. Germline V lookup: CDR1 SQVTM, CDR2 ANQGSEA. With 4 bases removed from V and 7 bases from J, the gap between germline ends came to 14 bases. The CDR3 spans 12 residues. CDR3 coding DNA: TGCAGCGTTGCCCATGGGGTGTTAGAGCAGTACTTC. It is translated as CSVAHGVLEQYF.

This clonotype was seen at least ten times. V usage is TRBV4-1 and J usage is TRBJ2-2; TRBD2 is a possible D gene (6 bases). Germline values: CDR1 MGHRA, CDR2 YSYEKL. The CDR3 loop spans 14 amino acids. V was shortened by 2 bases and J by 7 bases, with 11 bases between the two germline ends. The CDR3 region is CASSQPGGNGELFF. The CDR3 DNA reads TGCGCCAGCAGCCAACCCGGAGGGAACGGGGAGCTGTTTTTT.

The chain employs TRBV5-1 and TRBJ1-5; TRBD1 agrees at 7 bases. Germline V CDR1 and CDR2: SGHRS, YFSETQ. With V trimmed by 4 bases and J by 8 bases, 12 bases remained unmatched. This CDR3 spans 15 amino acids. The CDR3 region has the DNA TGCGCCAGCAGCCCAGGGGAAGGGGGCGCGAAGCCCCAGCATTTT. Encoded protein: CASSPGEGGAKPQHF. Full variable domain (rest looked up from reference TRBV5-1 and TRBJ1-5): KAGVTQTPRYLIKTRGQQVTLSCSPISGHRSVSWYQQTPGQGLQFLFEYFSETQRNKGNFPGRFSGRQFSNSRSEMNVSTLELGDSALYLCASSPGEGGAKPQHFGDGTRLSIL.

This clonotype was found many times. The rearrangement joins TRBV20-1 to TRBJ1-5; D possibly corresponds to TRBD1 (5 bases). This CDR3 comprises 15 residues. Deletions cut 6 bases from V and 0 bases from J, with 15 bases between. Per the germline V gene, CDR1 is DFQATT and CDR2 is SNEGSKA (reference sequence). The CDR3 DNA reads as TGCAGTGCCGCTCCCCCGACAGCTAGCAATCAGCCCCAGCATTTT. It specifies CSAAPPTASNQPQHF.

This rearrangement joins TRBV6-2 or TRBV6-3 to TRBJ2-1; D uncertain. In germline, CDR1 is MNHEY, CDR2 SVGEGT. Trimming removed 5 bases at V and 10 bases at J, with 18 bases between. The CDR3 sequence is 14 residues long. The CDR3 nucleotides read TGTGCCAGCAGTGCCAACCTCCCCCCACAGGAGCAGTTCTTC. This encodes CASSANLPPQEQFF.

This clonotype was seen a handful of times. The chain couples TRBV6-1 to TRBJ2-3, with TRBD2 identical over 8 bases. J gave up 9 bases and V 7 bases, and 9 bases lay outside the gene matches. Germline loops: CDR1 MNHNS, CDR2 SASEGT. This CDR3 comprises 13 residues. CDR3 sequence: CASKGTTGGTQYF. CDR3 sequence (DNA): TGTGCCAGCAAAGGGACTACGGGAGGGACGCAGTATTTT.

J is TRBJ2-7 and V is TRBV20-1, with TRBD2 matching 9 bases. Trimming cost V 6 bases and J 0 bases; bases outside gene matches: 6. Germline V gene lookup returns CDR1 DFQATT and CDR2 SNEGSKA (reference sequence). The CDR3 has 14 residues. CDR3 sequence (DNA): TGCAGTGCCATTAGCGGGGGCTCCTCCTACGAGCAGTACTTC. This gives the protein CSAISGGSSYEQYF.